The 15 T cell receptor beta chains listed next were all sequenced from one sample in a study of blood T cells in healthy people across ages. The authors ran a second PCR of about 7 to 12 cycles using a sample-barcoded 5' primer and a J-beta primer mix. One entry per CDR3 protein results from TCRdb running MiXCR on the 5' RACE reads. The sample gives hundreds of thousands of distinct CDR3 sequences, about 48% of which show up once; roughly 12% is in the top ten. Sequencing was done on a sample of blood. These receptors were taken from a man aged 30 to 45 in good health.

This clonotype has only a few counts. The DNA for the CDR3 is TGTGCCAGCAGCCAAGAACGGGACGGAGATAGCAATCAGCCCCAGCATTTT. It encodes CASSQERDGDSNQPQHF. The rearrangement links TRBV3-1 to TRBJ1-5; D possibly corresponds to TRBD1 (5 bases). Germline lookup yields CDR1 LGHDT and CDR2 YNNKEL (reference sequence). The length of the CDR3 is 17 residues. V lost 0 bases to trimming and J lost 0 bases, with 12 bases between them.

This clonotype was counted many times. The CDR3 reads CASSFVTGGNQPQHF. Written as DNA, the CDR3 is TGTGCCAGCAGTTTCGTGACAGGGGGCAATCAGCCCCAGCATTTT. This rearrangement joins TRBV27 to TRBJ1-5, with 8 bases fitting TRBD1. Germline CDR1 is MNHEY and CDR2 is SMNVEV (reference sequence). The CDR3 is 15 residues long. V shed 3 bases, J shed 2 bases, and the junction held 3 bases outside the gene matches.

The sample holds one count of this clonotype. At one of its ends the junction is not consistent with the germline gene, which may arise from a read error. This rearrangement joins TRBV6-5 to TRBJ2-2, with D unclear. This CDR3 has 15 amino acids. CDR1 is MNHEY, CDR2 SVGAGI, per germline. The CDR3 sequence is CANSYRTANTGELFF. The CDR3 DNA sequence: TGTGCCAACAGTTACAGAACCGCGAACACCGGGGAGCTGTTTTTT.

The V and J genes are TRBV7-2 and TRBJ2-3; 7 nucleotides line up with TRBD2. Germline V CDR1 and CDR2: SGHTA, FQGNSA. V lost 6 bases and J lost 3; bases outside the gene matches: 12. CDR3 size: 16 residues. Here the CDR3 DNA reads TGTGCCAGCAGTCGCACCCGGGCTAGCGGAACAGATACGCAGTATTTT. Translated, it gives CASSRTRASGTDTQYF.

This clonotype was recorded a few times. The CDR3 DNA reads TGTGCCAGCAAGCTGACGGCCCTAGGGGATGAGCAGTTCTTC. The encoded protein is CASKLTALGDEQFF. The gene calls are TRBV6-2 or TRBV6-3 and TRBJ2-1; D is possibly TRBD1 (5 bases). The germline V gene encodes CDR1 MNHEY and CDR2 SVGEGT. Trimming pared 7 bases from V and 8 bases from J, leaving 18 bases between. This CDR3 is 14 amino acids long.

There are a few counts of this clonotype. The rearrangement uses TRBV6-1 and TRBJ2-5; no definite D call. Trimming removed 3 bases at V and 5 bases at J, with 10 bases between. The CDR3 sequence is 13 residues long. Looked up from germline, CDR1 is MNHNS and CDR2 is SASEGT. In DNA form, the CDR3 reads TGTGCCAGCAGTGAGGGGTACCCGGAGACCCAGTACTTC. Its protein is CASSEGYPETQYF.

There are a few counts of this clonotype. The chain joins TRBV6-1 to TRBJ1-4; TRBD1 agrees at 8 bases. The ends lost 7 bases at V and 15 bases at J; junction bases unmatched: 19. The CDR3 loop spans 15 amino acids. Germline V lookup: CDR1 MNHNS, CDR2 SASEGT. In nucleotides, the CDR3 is TGTGCCAGCACCCCAGGGCAGGGGGCGAGGATGGAGGTGTTTTTT. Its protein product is CASTPGQGARMEVFF.

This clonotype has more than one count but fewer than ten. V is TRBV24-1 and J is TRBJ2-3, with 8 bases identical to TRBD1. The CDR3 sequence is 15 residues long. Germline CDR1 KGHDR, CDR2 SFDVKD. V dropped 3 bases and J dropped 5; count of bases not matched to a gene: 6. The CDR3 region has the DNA TGTGCCACCAGTGATGCCGGACAGGGTCTAGATACGCAGTATTTT. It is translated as CATSDAGQGLDTQYF.

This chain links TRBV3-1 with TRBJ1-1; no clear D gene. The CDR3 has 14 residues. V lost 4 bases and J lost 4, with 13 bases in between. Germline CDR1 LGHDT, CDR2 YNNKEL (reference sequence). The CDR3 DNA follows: TGTGCCAGCAGCCCGTTCGGAACCATCACTGAAGCTTTCTTT. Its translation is CASSPFGTITEAFF.

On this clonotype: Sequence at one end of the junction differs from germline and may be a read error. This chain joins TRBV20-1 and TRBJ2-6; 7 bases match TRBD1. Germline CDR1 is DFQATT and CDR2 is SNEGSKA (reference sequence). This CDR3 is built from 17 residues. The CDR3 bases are TGCAGTGCTAGATCCCGGGACAGTCCCTCTGGGGCTAACGTCCTGACTTTC. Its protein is CSARSRDSPSGANVLTF.

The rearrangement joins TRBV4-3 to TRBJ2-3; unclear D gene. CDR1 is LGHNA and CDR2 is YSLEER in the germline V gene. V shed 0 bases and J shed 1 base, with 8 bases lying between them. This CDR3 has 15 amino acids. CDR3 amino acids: CASSQDVRGTDTQYF. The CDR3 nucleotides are TGCGCCAGCAGCCAAGATGTACGGGGCACAGATACGCAGTATTTT.

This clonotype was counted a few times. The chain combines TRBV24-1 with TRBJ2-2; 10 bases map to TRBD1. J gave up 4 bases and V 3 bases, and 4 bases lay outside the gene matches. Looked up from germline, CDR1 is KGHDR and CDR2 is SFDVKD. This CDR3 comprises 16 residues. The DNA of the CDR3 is TGTGCCACCAGTGATGCGACAGGGGGCCGCACCGGGGAGCTGTTTTTT. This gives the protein CATSDATGGRTGELFF.

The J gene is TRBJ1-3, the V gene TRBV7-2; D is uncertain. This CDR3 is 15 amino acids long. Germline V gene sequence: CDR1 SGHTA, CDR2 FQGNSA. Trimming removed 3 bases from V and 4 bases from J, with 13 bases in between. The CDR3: CASSLEGGVGNTIYF. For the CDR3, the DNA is TGTGCCAGCAGCTTGGAGGGTGGGGTGGGAAACACCATATATTTT.

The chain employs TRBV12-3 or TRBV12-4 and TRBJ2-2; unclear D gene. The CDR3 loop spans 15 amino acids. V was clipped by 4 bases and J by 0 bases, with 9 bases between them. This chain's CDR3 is CASSSSGPNTGELFF. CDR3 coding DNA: TGTGCCAGCAGTTCGTCAGGTCCGAACACCGGGGAGCTGTTTTTT.

CDR3 sequence (DNA): TGCAGCGTTAAACCAGTGAGGGGGGCGCATATTTACAATGAGCAGTTCTTC. It encodes CSVKPVRGAHIYNEQFF. V is TRBV29-1 and J is TRBJ2-1; D is perhaps TRBD1 or TRBD2 (6 bases each). The CDR3 has 17 residues. V was shortened by 5 bases and J by 4 bases, with 24 bases between the two germline ends. Germline CDR1 is SQVTM and CDR2 is ANQGSEA.